This passage covers 29 T cell receptor beta chains from one sample sequenced in a study of early T cells in non-severe SARS-CoV-2 infection. TCRdb fed the 5' RACE reads into MiXCR, producing one record per CDR3 protein. The sample consists of under 95,000 distinct CDR3 sequences, more than 10% of them appearing once. The specimen sequenced was whole blood. These receptor sequences come from an adult who was a healthcare worker with PCR-confirmed SARS-CoV-2 infection or an uninfected control (not recorded which).

This clonotype was observed at least ten times. The chain has TRBV5-1 and TRBJ1-2; D remains ambiguous. The CDR3 covers 15 residues. Germline V gene data show CDR1 as SGHRS and CDR2 as YFSETQ. V was clipped by 0 bases and J by 4 bases, with 13 bases between them. The CDR3 DNA follows: TGCGCCAGCAGCTTGGTCCCCGCGGAGGGCTATGGCTACACCTTC. Translated: CASSLVPAEGYGYTF.

Only a few counts were recorded for this clonotype. CDR3: CASSVRDYPPGELFF. The CDR3 nucleotides are TGTGCCAGCAGCGTCAGGGACTACCCTCCCGGGGAGCTGTTTTTT. This chain links TRBV9 with TRBJ2-2; 7 bases are a match to TRBD2. The length of the CDR3 is 15 residues. Germline CDR1 reads SGDLS; CDR2 reads YYNGEE. The ends lost 2 bases at V and 6 bases at J; junction bases unmatched: 7.

This clonotype was picked up many times. This chain joins TRBV28 and TRBJ2-1, with 10 bases aligning to TRBD2. Losses at the gene ends were 1 base for V and 5 bases for J; bases not matched to a gene: 2. The CDR3 sequence is 15 residues long. Germline V gene data show CDR1 as MDHEN and CDR2 as SYDVKM. For the CDR3, the DNA is TGTGCCAGCAGTTTATTCACTAGCGGGAACAATGAGCAGTTCTTC. It codes for CASSLFTSGNNEQFF.

The V gene is TRBV20-1, the J gene TRBJ1-1; the D is unclear. This CDR3 contains 12 residues. Germline V gene sequence: CDR1 DFQATT, CDR2 SNEGSKA (reference sequence). Between the trimmed V and J ends, which lost 5 bases and 4 bases, there was a span of 11 bases. CDR3 amino acids: CSAPELSTEAFF. The CDR3 nucleotides read TGCAGTGCTCCTGAATTAAGCACTGAAGCTTTCTTT.

The gene calls are TRBV6-5 and TRBJ2-3; 13 nucleotides align to TRBD2. V shed 5 bases and J 1 base; nucleotides not matched to a gene: 3. The length of the CDR3 is 16 residues. Germline values: CDR1 MNHEY, CDR2 SVGAGI. The CDR3 spells CASSSGTSGGTDTQYF. The CDR3 region has the DNA TGTGCCAGCAGTAGCGGGACTAGCGGGGGCACAGATACGCAGTATTTT.

This chain joins TRBV6-2 or TRBV6-3 and TRBJ2-1; D gene uncertain. CDR3 length: 11 amino acids. Trimming removed 8 bases from V and 9 bases from J, with 11 bases in between. Germline CDR1 is MNHEY and CDR2 is SVGEGT. CDR3: CASFARSEQFF. The CDR3 bases are TGTGCCAGCTTTGCTCGGAGTGAGCAGTTCTTC.

J is TRBJ2-3 and V is TRBV7-2; D unresolved. With 3 bases removed from V and 3 bases from J, the gap between germline ends came to 10 bases. The CDR3 runs to 14 residues. Germline CDR1 is SGHTA and CDR2 is FQGNSA. The chain's CDR3 is CASSFLVRTDTQYF. CDR3 in DNA: TGTGCCAGCAGCTTCCTAGTCCGAACAGATACGCAGTATTTT.

This rearrangement joins TRBV2 to TRBJ2-5; either TRBD1 or TRBD2 may supply D (5 bases each). Germline-derived CDR1 and CDR2 are SNHLY and FYNNEI. This CDR3 is 18 amino acids long. V was clipped by 6 bases and J by 2 bases, with 25 bases between them. The CDR3 sequence: CASRSPGTTAIYQETQYF. CDR3 bases: TGTGCCAGCAGATCACCCGGGACCACCGCCATCTATCAAGAGACCCAGTACTTC.

The chain uses TRBV28 and TRBJ2-3, with 12 bases fitting TRBD2. The J segment lost 4 bases and the V segment lost 8 bases, leaving 7 bases of the junction unmatched. The germline CDR1 and CDR2 sequences are MDHEN and SYDVKM. The CDR3 totals 15 residues. The CDR3: CASGGTSGYADTQYF. The CDR3 nucleotides are TGTGCCAGCGGGGGGACTAGCGGGTATGCAGATACGCAGTATTTT.

This chain connects TRBV6-5 to TRBJ2-7, with a possible D match to TRBD1 (6 bases). This CDR3 is 15 amino acids long. V lost 6 bases and J lost 1, with 16 bases in between. Germline V CDR1 and CDR2: MNHEY, SVGAGI. The CDR3 bases are TGTGCCAGCAGCTCAGGGGCCATGGGATCCTACGAGCAGTACTTC. Translating it yields CASSSGAMGSYEQYF.

In its sample, this clonotype was seen many times. The chain has TRBV28 and TRBJ2-3; D is possibly TRBD2 (5 bases). Per germline, CDR1 MDHEN and CDR2 SYDVKM. This CDR3 region has 13 residues. V was trimmed by 6 bases and J by 0 bases, leaving 7 bases between them. DNA for the CDR3: TGTGCCAGCAGCCCGGGGAGCACAGATACGCAGTATTTT. It encodes CASSPGSTDTQYF.

This chain uses TRBV7-8 with TRBJ1-1; D may be TRBD1 (6 bases). Germline V gene data show CDR1 as SGHVS and CDR2 as FQNEAQ. Trimming shortened V by 2 bases and J by 6 bases, and 10 bases separated the two germline ends. CDR3 length: 13 residues. This CDR3 is CASSLTGTSEAFF. The CDR3 bases are TGTGCCAGCAGCTTAACCGGGACATCTGAAGCTTTCTTT.

About this clonotype itself: At one end, the junction sequence differs from germline, possibly due to a read error. This sequence joins TRBV20-1 and TRBJ2-2; TRBD1 matches 7 bases. The CDR3 contains 13 residues. Germline V gene data show CDR1 as DFQATT and CDR2 as SNEGSKA (reference sequence). CDR3 in DNA: TGCAGAGCTAGAGAGGGGGCTGACGGGGAGCTGTTTTTT. It yields the protein CRAREGADGELFF.

This clonotype was recorded at least ten times. V and J are TRBV27 and TRBJ1-1; 7 bases agree with TRBD1. Germline trimming cut 7 bases from V and 7 bases from J; bases unmatched to any gene: 9. Germline CDR1 MNHEY, CDR2 SMNVEV (reference sequence). The CDR3 totals 13 residues. CDR3 sequence (DNA): TGTGCCAGCAAAAGGGGGCAGTTCGGTGAAGCTTTCTTT. This encodes CASKRGQFGEAFF.

A remark on this clonotype: Since a much larger clone is just one base distant, this may be a read error. The CDR3 DNA is TGTGCCAGCAGTTTTCTAGCTAGCGGGAGCAAAGAGCAGTTCTTC. Translation gives CASSFLASGSKEQFF. The V call is TRBV27, the J call TRBJ2-1, with 10 bases fitting TRBD2. The trim removed 3 bases at V and 10 bases at J, leaving 9 bases unmatched. The CDR3 extends over 15 amino acids. Looked up from germline, CDR1 is MNHEY and CDR2 is SMNVEV (reference sequence).

The genes are TRBV5-4 and TRBJ2-7, with 10 bases fitting TRBD1. The V gene end was trimmed by 4 bases and the J gene end by 3 bases; junction bases not matched to a gene: 16. The CDR3 totals 18 residues. The germline CDR1 and CDR2 sequences are SGHNT and YYREEE (reference sequence). CDR3 sequence (DNA): TGTGCCAGCAGCCCGGCCGACAGGGGGCGCCTTTTTTGCTACGAGCAGTACTTC. Protein: CASSPADRGRLFCYEQYF.

This chain links TRBV7-9 with TRBJ2-3; TRBD2 aligns across 10 bases. V gave up 1 base and J gave up 2 bases; unmatched junction bases: 6. CDR3 length: 17 residues. Germline V gives CDR1 SEHNR, CDR2 FQNEAQ (reference sequence). The CDR3 region is CASSLELAGHTTDTQYF. CDR3 DNA sequence: TGTGCCAGCAGCTTAGAACTAGCGGGACACACCACAGATACGCAGTATTTT.

The genes are TRBV29-1 and TRBJ2-2, with D unclear. V was clipped by 6 bases and J by 0 bases, with 8 bases between them. The CDR3 consists of 13 residues. Germline V gene sequence: CDR1 SQVTM, CDR2 ANQGSEA. CDR3 amino acids: CSVLTSNTGELFF. The CDR3 coding sequence is TGCAGCGTGCTAACATCGAACACCGGGGAGCTGTTTTTT.

This sequence joins TRBV12-3 or TRBV12-4 and TRBJ1-1; D is uncertain. V lost 3 bases and J lost 3, with 11 bases in between. CDR3 length: 14 amino acids. CDR3 in DNA: TGTGCCAGCAGTTTTACGGGGTTGCACACTGAAGCTTTCTTT. It codes for CASSFTGLHTEAFF.

This clonotype was seen repeatedly, ten times or more. The V call is TRBV27, the J call TRBJ2-1; 9 nucleotides agree with TRBD2. The CDR3 consists of 14 residues. J was trimmed by 1 base and V by 6 bases; bases with no gene match: 1. In germline, CDR1 is MNHEY, CDR2 SMNVEV (reference sequence). The CDR3 sequence is CASRTSGSYNEQFF. CDR3 bases: TGTGCCAGCAGGACTAGCGGTTCCTACAATGAGCAGTTCTTC.

The CDR3 loop reads CASNEQFF. In DNA, the CDR3 is TGTGCCAGCAATGAGCAGTTCTTC. V is TRBV12-3 or TRBV12-4 and J is TRBJ2-1; D not resolved. Trimming stripped 7 bases from V and 8 bases from J, with 0 bases between. The length of the CDR3 is 8 residues.

There are a few counts of this clonotype. The V and J genes are TRBV2 and TRBJ2-7, with 7 bases aligning to TRBD1. Germline assignment: CDR1 SNHLY and CDR2 FYNNEI. The CDR3 length is 12 residues. With V trimmed by 4 bases and J by 6 bases, 3 bases remained unmatched. CDR3 protein: CASSVRQGEQYF. The CDR3 nucleotides are TGTGCCAGCAGTGTGCGACAGGGCGAGCAGTACTTC. Based on the CDR3 plus reference TRBV2 and TRBJ2-7, the full variable domain is EPEVTQTPSHQVTQMGQEVILRCVPISNHLYFYWYRQILGQKVEFLVSFYNNEISEKSEIFDDQFSVERPDGSNFTLKIRSTKLEDSAMYFCASSVRQGEQYFGPGTRLTVT.

There are a few counts of this clonotype. The chain has TRBV6-5 and TRBJ2-5; D is ambiguous. The germline CDR1 and CDR2 sequences are MNHEY and SVGAGI. Trimming removed 0 bases at V and 2 bases at J, with 7 bases between. The CDR3 has 14 residues. The CDR3 nucleotides are TGTGCCAGCAGTTACTCCCACCTACAAGAGACCCAGTACTTC. This sequence encodes CASSYSHLQETQYF.

This clonotype was picked up a small number of times. The V and J genes are TRBV2 and TRBJ2-3; D might be TRBD1 (6 bases). The ends were cut back, 4 bases at V and 3 bases at J, with 14 bases in the middle. This CDR3 region has 15 residues. Germline loops: CDR1 SNHLY, CDR2 FYNNEI. The CDR3 DNA reads as TGTGCCAGCAGTGCGAGGGCAGGGGCGACAGATACGCAGTATTTT. Translating gives CASSARAGATDTQYF.

The V and J genes are TRBV7-2 and TRBJ2-5; D might be TRBD2 (6 bases). Germline-derived CDR1 and CDR2 are SGHTA and FQGNSA. There are 15 residues in the CDR3. Trimming shortened V by 4 bases and J by 4 bases, and 16 bases separated the two germline ends. Here the CDR3 DNA reads TGTGCCAGCAGCTCCCTTAGGCGGGATGGAGAGACCCAGTACTTC. It translates to CASSSLRRDGETQYF.

This rearrangement joins TRBV28 to TRBJ2-4, with 7 bases that match TRBD1. The CDR3 length is 15 residues. The ends lost 3 bases at V and 13 bases at J; junction bases unmatched: 15. Germline CDR1 MDHEN, CDR2 SYDVKM. CDR3 in amino acids: CASSLLSGQKRGQYF. The CDR3 DNA follows: TGTGCCAGCAGTTTGCTGTCGGGACAGAAAAGGGGCCAGTACTTC.

The chain couples TRBV18 to TRBJ1-1; possible D gene TRBD1, 5 bases. The V end was cut by 3 bases, the J end by 5 bases, with 16 bases between. Germline CDR1 and CDR2: KGHSH and LQKENI. The CDR3 has 15 amino acids. CDR3: CASSPTSQGDTEAFF. As DNA, the CDR3 is TGTGCCAGCTCACCCACCAGTCAGGGAGATACTGAAGCTTTCTTT.

The gene calls are TRBV28 and TRBJ2-4; D might be TRBD1 (5 bases). In germline, CDR1 is MDHEN, CDR2 SYDVKM. V lost 5 bases and J lost 6, with 14 bases in between. The CDR3 has 14 residues. CDR3 nucleotide sequence: TGTGCCAGCAGTCGACCCGGTCAGGGAAACATTCAGTACTTC. Protein sequence: CASSRPGQGNIQYF.

This clonotype was seen a few times. This chain connects TRBV20-1 to TRBJ2-1, with 9 bases fitting TRBD1. This CDR3 region has 14 residues. V lost 3 bases, J lost 7 bases, and 7 bases stayed unmatched. Germline V gives CDR1 DFQATT, CDR2 SNEGSKA (reference sequence). In nucleotides, the CDR3 is TGCAGTGCTAGCCGGGACAGGGCCGAAAATGAGCAGTTCTTC. Protein product: CSASRDRAENEQFF.